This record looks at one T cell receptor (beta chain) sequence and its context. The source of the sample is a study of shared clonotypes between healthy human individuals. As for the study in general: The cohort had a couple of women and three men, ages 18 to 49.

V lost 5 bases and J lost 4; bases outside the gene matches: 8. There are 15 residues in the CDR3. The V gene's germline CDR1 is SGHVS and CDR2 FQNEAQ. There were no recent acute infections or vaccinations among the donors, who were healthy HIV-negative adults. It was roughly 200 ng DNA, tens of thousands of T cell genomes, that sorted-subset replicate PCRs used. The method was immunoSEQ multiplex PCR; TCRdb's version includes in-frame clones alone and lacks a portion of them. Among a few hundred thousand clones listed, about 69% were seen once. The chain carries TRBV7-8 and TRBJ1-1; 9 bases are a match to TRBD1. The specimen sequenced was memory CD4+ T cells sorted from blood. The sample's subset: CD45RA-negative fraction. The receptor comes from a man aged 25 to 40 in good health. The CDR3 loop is CASSRTGAGGTEAFF. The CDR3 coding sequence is TGTGCCAGCAGCCGGACAGGGGCTGGGGGCACTGAAGCTTTCTTT.